This TCR beta chain was captured in a study of cytomegalovirus exposure and HLA in healthy donors. Turning to this clone: Antigen unknown.

PCR used 60 Vbeta primers and 13 Jbeta primers. Libraries were prepared by immunoSEQ multiplex PCR; TCRdb keeps only in-frame clonotypes and omits some of them. The data hold about 120,000 clones, with roughly 60% observed a single time. General observations from the study: Sequencing artifact likely explains a cluster of highly shared sequence variants.

Germline V gene data show CDR1 as SGHNT and CDR2 as YENEEA. V lost 4 bases and J lost 6, with 11 bases in between. This CDR3 has 13 residues. The source material was PBMCs. The chain carries TRBV11-3 and TRBJ2-3; D possibly corresponds to TRBD1 (6 bases). The receptor was isolated from a man aged 40-49 years in good health and CMV-seropositive. The CDR3 sequence is CASSSTGTDTQYF. The CDR3 DNA is TGTGCCAGCAGCTCAACAGGGACCGATACGCAGTATTTT.